This note documents a single TCR beta chain sequence. What it binds is not known. One entry per CDR3 protein results from TCRdb running MiXCR on the RT-PCR reads. Among a few hundred thousand distinct CDR3 sequences listed, 21% were seen once. This specimen comes from a study of response to subunit inactivated influenza vaccine. General study points: The authors proposed limited new T cell recruitment per seasonal influenza vaccination.

This specimen was PBMCs from blood, taken 21 months after vaccination. The TCR sequence derives from a man aged 50 to 69 who received an inactivated influenza vaccine.

CDR3 sequence reads: CASSEYRAGLSNTGELFF. DNA for the CDR3: TGTGCCAGCAGTGAATATAGGGCGGGACTTTCGAACACCGGGGAGCTGTTTTTT. The chain employs TRBV25-1 and TRBJ2-2, with a tentative D call TRBD2 (6 bases). Trimming cost V 0 bases and J 0 bases, with 14 bases left between them. The CDR3 is 18 residues long. The germline CDR1 and CDR2 sequences are MGHDK and SYGVNS.